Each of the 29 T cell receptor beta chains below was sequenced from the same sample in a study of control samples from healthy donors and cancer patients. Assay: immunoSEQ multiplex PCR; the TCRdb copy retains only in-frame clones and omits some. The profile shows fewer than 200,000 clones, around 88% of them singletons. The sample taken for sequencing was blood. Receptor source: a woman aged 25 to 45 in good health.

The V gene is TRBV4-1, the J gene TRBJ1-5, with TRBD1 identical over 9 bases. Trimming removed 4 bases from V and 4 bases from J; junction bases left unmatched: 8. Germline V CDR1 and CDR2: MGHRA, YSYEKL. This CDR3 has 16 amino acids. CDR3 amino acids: CASSPRGQGGNQPQHF. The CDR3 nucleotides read TGCGCCAGCAGCCCGCGGGGACAGGGTGGGAATCAGCCCCAGCATTTT.

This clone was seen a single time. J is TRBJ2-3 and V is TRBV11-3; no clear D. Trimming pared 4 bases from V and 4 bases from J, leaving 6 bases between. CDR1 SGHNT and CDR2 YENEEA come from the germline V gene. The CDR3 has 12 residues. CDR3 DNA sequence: TGTGCCAGCAGCTCTGACTCAGATACGCAGTATTTT. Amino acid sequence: CASSSDSDTQYF.

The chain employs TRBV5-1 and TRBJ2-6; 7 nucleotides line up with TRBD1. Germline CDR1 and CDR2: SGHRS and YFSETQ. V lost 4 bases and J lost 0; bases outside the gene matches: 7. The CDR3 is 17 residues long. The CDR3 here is CASSRQGGSSGANVLTF. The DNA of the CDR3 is TGCGCCAGCAGCAGACAGGGTGGGAGCTCTGGGGCCAACGTCCTGACTTTC. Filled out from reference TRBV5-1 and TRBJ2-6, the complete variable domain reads KAGVTQTPRYLIKTRGQQVTLSCSPISGHRSVSWYQQTPGQGLQFLFEYFSETQRNKGNFPGRFSGRQFSNSRSEMNVSTLELGDSALYLCASSRQGGSSGANVLTFGAGSRLTVL.

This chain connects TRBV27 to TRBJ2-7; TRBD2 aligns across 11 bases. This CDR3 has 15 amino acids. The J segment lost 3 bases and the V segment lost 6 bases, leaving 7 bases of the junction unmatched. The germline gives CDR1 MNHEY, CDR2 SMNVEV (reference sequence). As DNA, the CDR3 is TGTGCCAGCAGCCCGACTAGCGGGGAATACTACGAGCAGTACTTC. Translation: CASSPTSGEYYEQYF.

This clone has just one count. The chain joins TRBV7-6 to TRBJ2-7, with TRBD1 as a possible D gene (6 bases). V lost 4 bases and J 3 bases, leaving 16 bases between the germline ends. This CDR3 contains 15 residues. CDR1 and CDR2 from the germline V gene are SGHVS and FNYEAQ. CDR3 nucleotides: TGTGCCAGCAGCTCTGGAACAACAGGGTTCTACGAGCAGTACTTC. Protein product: CASSSGTTGFYEQYF.

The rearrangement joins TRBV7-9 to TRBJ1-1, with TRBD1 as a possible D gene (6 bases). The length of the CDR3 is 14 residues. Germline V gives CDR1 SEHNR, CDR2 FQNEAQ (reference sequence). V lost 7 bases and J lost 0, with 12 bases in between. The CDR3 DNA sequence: TGTGCCAGCACGACTACAGGGATGAACACTGAAGCTTTCTTT. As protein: CASTTTGMNTEAFF.

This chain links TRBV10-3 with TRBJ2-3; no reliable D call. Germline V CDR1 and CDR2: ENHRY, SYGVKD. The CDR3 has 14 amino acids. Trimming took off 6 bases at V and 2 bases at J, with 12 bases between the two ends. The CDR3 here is CAISRVDATDTQYF. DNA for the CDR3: TGTGCCATCAGCCGGGTCGACGCCACAGATACGCAGTATTTT.

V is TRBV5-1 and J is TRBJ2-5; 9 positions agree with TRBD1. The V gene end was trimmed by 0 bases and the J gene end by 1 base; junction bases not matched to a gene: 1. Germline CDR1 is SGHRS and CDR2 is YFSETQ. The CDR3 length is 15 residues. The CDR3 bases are TGCGCCAGCAGCTTGGTGGGACAGGGCCAAGAGACCCAGTACTTC. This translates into CASSLVGQGQETQYF. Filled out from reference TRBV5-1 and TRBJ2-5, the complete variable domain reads KAGVTQTPRYLIKTRGQQVTLSCSPISGHRSVSWYQQTPGQGLQFLFEYFSETQRNKGNFPGRFSGRQFSNSRSEMNVSTLELGDSALYLCASSLVGQGQETQYFGPGTRLLVL.

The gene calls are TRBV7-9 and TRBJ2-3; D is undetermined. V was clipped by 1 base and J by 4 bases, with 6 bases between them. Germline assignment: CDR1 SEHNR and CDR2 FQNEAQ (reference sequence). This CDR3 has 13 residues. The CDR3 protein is CASSLGEADTQYF. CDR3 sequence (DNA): TGTGCCAGCAGCTTAGGGGAAGCAGATACGCAGTATTTT.

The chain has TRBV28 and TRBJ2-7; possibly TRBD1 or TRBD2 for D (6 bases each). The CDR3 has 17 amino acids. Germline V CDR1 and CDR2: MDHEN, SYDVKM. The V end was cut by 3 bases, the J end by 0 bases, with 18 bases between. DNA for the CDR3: TGTGCCAGCAGTTTTAGTGGGTGGGGGGCGAGCTCCTACGAGCAGTACGTC. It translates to CASSFSGWGASSYEQYV.

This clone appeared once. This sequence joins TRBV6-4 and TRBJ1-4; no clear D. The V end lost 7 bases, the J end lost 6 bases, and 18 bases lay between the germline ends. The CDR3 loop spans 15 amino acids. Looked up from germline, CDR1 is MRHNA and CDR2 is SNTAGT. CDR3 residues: CASTEAGQTYEKLFF. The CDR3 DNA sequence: TGTGCCAGCACCGAAGCCGGGCAGACGTATGAAAAACTGTTTTTT.

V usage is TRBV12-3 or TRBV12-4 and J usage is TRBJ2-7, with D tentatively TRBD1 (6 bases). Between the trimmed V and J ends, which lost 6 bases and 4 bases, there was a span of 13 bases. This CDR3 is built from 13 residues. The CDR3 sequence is CASSPGQLYEQYV. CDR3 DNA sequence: TGTGCCAGCAGCCCGGGACAATTGTACGAGCAGTACGTC.

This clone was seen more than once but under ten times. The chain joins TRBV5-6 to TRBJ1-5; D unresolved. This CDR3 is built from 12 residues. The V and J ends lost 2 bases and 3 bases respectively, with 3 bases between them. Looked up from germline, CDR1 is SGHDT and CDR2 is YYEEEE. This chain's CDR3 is CASSFDNQPQHF. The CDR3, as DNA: TGTGCCAGCAGCTTCGACAATCAGCCCCAGCATTTT.

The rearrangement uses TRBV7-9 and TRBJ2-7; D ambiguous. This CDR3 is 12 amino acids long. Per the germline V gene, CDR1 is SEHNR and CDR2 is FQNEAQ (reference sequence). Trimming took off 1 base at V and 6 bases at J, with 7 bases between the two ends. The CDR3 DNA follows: TGTGCCAGCAGCTTAGGGTACCGCGAGCAGTACTTC. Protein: CASSLGYREQYF.

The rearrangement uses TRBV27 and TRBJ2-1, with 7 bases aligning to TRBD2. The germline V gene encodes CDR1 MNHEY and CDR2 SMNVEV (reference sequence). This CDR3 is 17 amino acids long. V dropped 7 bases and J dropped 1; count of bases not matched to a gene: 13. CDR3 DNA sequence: TGTGCCAGCACCATCAGTGCGGGAGTAACGTCCTACAATGAGCAGTTCTTC. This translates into CASTISAGVTSYNEQFF.

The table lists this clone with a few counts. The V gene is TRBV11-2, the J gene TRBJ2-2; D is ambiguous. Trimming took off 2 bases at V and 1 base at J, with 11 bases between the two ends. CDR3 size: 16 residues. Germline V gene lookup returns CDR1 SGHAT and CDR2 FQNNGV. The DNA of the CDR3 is TGTGCCAGCAGCTTATGGTCCCGAGGGAACACCGGGGAGCTGTTTTTT. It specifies CASSLWSRGNTGELFF.

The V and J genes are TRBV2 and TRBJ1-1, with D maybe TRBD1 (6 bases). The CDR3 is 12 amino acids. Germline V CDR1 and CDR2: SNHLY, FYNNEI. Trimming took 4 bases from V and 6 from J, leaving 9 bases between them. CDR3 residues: CASSGGLAEAFF. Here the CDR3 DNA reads TGTGCCAGCAGTGGGGGGCTCGCTGAAGCTTTCTTT.

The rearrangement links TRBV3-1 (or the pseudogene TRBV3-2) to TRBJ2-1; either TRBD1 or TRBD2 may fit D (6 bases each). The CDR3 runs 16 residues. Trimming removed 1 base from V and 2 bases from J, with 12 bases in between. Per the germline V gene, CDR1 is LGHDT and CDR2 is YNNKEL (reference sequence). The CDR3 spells CASSQGYGGPYNEQFF. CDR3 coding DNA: TGTGCCAGCAGCCAAGGATATGGGGGGCCCTACAATGAGCAGTTCTTC.

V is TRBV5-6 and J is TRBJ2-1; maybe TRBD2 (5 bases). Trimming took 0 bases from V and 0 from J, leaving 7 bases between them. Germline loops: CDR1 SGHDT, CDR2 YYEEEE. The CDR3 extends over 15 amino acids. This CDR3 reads CASSLDGGSYNEQFF. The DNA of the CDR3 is TGTGCCAGCAGCTTGGACGGAGGCTCCTACAATGAGCAGTTCTTC.

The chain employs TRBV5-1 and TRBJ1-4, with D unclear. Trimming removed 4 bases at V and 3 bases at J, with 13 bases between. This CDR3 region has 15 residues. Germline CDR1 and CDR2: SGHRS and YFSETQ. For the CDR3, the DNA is TGCGCCAGCAGCCTTCCCGGAGGTGCTAATGAAAAACTGTTTTTT. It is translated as CASSLPGGANEKLFF.

CDR3 bases: TGTGCCAGCAGCGTCGAGGGAGATACGCAGTATTTT. Its translation is CASSVEGDTQYF. The chain recombines TRBV7-9 with TRBJ2-3; TRBD2 is a possible D gene (5 bases). Germline CDR1 and CDR2: SEHNR and FQNEAQ (reference sequence). The V end was cut by 5 bases, the J end by 5 bases, with 8 bases between. The CDR3 has 12 amino acids.

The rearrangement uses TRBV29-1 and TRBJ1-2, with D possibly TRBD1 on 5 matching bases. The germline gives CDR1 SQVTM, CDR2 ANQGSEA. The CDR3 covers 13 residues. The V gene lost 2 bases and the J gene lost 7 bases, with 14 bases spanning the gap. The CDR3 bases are TGCAGCGTTGAAAGGCGGGGGGATAGTGGCTACACCTTC. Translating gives CSVERRGDSGYTF.

This chain's CDR3 is CASKTPGAAGKLFF. Here the CDR3 DNA reads TGTGCCAGCAAAACACCAGGGGCGGCCGGAAAGCTGTTTTTT. The chain recombines TRBV28 with TRBJ2-2; D is possibly TRBD1 (6 bases). CDR3 size: 14 residues. The germline V gene encodes CDR1 MDHEN and CDR2 SYDVKM. Trimming stripped 7 bases from V and 12 bases from J, with 21 bases between.

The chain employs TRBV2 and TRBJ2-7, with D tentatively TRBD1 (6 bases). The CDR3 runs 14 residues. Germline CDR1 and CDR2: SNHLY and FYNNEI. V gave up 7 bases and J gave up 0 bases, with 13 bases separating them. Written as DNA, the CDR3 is TGTGCCAGCATCCTTAGGGACAACTCCTACGAGCAGTACGTC. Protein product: CASILRDNSYEQYV.

The CDR3 bases are TGTGCCATCAGCGAGACTCTCGGGCGGGATTCACCCCTCCACTTT. Translation: CAISETLGRDSPLHF. The chain has TRBV10-3 and TRBJ1-6; no clear D gene. This CDR3 has 15 amino acids. The germline V gene has CDR1 ENHRY and CDR2 SYGVKD. Trimming shortened V by 6 bases and J by 8 bases, and 17 bases separated the two germline ends.

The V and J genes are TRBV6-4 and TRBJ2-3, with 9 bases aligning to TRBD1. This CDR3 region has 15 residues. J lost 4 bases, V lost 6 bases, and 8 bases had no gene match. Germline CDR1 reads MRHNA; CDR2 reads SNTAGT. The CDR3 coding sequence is TGTGCCAGCAGCGAGGGGACAGGGTGGCCAGATACGCAGTATTTT. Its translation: CASSEGTGWPDTQYF.

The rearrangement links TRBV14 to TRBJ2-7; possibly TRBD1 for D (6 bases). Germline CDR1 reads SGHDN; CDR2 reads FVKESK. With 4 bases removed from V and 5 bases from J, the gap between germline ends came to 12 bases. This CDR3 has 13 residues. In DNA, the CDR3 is TGTGCCAGCAGCCTTACAGACAGGAACGAGCAGTACGTC. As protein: CASSLTDRNEQYV.

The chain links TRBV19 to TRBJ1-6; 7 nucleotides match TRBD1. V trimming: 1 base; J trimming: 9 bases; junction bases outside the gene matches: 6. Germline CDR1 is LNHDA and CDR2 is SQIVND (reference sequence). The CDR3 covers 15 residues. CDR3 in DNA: TGTGCCAGTAGTATAGCAGGGGGGGGAACTTCACCCCTCCACTTT. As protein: CASSIAGGGTSPLHF.

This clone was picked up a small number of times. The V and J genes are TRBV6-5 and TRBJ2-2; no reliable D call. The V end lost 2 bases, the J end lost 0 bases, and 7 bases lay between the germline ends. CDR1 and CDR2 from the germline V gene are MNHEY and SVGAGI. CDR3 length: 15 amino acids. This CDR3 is CASSYKRTNTGELFF. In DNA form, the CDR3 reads TGTGCCAGCAGTTACAAGCGCACGAACACCGGGGAGCTGTTTTTT.